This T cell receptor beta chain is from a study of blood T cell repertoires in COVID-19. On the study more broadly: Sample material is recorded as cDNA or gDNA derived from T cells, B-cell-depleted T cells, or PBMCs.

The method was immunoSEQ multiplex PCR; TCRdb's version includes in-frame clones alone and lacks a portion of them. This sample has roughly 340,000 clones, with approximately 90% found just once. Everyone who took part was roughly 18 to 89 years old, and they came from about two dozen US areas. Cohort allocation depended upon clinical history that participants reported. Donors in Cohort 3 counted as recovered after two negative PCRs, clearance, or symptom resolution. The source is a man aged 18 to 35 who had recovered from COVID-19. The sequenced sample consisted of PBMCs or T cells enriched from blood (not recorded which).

CDR3 DNA: TGTGCTAGTGGTTCAAACCTTCAGAAGTATTTT. As protein: CASGSNLQKYF. The gene calls are TRBV12-5 and TRBJ2-3; no definite D call. Germline V CDR1 and CDR2: LGHNT, FRNRAP. The CDR3 extends over 11 amino acids. Trimming removed 4 bases from V and 13 bases from J, with 12 bases in between.